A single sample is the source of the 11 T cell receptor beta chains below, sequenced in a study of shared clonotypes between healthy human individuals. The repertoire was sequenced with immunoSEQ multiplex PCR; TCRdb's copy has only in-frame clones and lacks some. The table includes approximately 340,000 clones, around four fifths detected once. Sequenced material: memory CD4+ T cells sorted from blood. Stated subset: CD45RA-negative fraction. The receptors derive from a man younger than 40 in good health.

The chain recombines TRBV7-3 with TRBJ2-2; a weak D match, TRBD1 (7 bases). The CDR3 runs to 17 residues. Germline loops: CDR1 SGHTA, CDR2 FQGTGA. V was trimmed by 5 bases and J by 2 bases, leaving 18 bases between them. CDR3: CASSPGAGTVNTGELFF. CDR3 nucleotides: TGTGCCAGCAGCCCCGGGGCGGGGACAGTTAACACCGGGGAGCTGTTTTTT.

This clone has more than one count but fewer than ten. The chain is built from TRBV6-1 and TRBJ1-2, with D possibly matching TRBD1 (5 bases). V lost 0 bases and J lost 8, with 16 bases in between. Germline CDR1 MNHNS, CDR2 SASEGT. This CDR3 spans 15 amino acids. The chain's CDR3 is CASSEASWGARGYTF. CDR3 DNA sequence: TGTGCCAGCAGTGAAGCATCGTGGGGCGCTCGGGGCTACACCTTC.

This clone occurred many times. The CDR3 nucleotides read TGCAGCGTTGGGGAGAATAGCAATCAGCCCCAGCATTTT. Its translation is CSVGENSNQPQHF. The V and J genes are TRBV29-1 and TRBJ1-5; no clear D. The germline V gene encodes CDR1 SQVTM and CDR2 ANQGSEA. The CDR3 runs 13 residues. Trimming pared 4 bases from V and 0 bases from J, leaving 7 bases between.

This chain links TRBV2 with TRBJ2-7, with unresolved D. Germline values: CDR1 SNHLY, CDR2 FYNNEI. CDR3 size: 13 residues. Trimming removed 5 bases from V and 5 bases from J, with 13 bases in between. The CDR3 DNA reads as TGTGCCAGCAGTTATATACCCTACGACGAGCAGTACTTC. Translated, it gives CASSYIPYDEQYF.

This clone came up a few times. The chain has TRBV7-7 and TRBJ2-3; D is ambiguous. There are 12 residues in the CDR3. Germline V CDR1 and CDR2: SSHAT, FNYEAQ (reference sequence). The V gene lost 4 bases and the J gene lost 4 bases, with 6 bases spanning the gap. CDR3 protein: CASSSEADTQYF. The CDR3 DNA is TGTGCCAGCAGCTCCGAGGCAGATACGCAGTATTTT.

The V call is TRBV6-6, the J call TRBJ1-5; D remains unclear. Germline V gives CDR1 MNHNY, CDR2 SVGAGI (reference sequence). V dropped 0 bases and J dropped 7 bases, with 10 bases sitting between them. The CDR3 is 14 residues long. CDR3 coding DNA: TGTGCCAGCAGTTACTCGAAGGTTACGCAGCCCCAGCATTTT. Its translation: CASSYSKVTQPQHF.

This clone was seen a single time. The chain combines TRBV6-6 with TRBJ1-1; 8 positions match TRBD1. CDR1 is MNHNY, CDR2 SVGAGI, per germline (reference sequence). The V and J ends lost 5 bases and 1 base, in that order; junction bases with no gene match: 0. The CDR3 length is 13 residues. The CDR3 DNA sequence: TGTGCCAGCAGTGACAGGGGGAACACTGAAGCTTTCTTT. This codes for CASSDRGNTEAFF.

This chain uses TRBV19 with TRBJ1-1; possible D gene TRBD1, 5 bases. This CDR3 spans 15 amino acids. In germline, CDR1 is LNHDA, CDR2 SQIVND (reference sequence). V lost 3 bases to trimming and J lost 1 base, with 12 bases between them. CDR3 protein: CASSIGTRGNTEAFF. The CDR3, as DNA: TGTGCCAGTAGTATCGGGACCCGAGGGAACACTGAAGCTTTCTTT.

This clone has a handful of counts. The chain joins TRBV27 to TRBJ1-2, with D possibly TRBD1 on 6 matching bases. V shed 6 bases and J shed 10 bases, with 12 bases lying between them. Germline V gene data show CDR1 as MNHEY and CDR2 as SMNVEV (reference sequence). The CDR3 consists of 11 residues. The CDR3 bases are TGTGCCAGCAGCAAACAGGGATTCTACACCTTC. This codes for CASSKQGFYTF.

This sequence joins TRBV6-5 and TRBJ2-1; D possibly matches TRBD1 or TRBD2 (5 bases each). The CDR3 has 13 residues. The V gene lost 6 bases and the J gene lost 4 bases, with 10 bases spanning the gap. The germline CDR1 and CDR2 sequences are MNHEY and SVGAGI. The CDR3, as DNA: TGTGCCAGCAGCCGGGACCATTACAATGAGCAGTTCTTC. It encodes CASSRDHYNEQFF.

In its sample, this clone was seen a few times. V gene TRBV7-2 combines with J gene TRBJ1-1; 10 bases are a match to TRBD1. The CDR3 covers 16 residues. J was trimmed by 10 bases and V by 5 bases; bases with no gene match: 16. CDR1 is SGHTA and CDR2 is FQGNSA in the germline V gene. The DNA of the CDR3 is TGTGCCAGCAGCCCTCGGACAGGGGGACTGTCCGTCGGAGCTTTCTTT. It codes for CASSPRTGGLSVGAFF.